This T cell receptor (beta chain) emerged from a study of CD8 T cells in ankylosing spondylitis. Each CDR3 protein is one row after TCRdb ran MiXCR on the 5' RACE reads. The sample lists 45,000 to 60,000 distinct CDR3 sequences; less than 8.5% were seen once. The table lists this clonotype with many counts. The CDR3 consists of 10 residues. Germline lookup yields CDR1 MNHEY and CDR2 SVGAGI. V lost 10 bases and J lost 7, with 10 bases in between. This TCR derives from a female donor with ankylosing spondylitis or in good health (not recorded which). The sequenced sample was blood, either unsorted or a sorted T cell fraction (not recorded which). V gene TRBV6-5 combines with J gene TRBJ1-1; D call uncertain. CDR3 sequence: CATQAGEAFF. In DNA, the CDR3 is TGTGCCACGCAGGCTGGTGAAGCTTTCTTT.